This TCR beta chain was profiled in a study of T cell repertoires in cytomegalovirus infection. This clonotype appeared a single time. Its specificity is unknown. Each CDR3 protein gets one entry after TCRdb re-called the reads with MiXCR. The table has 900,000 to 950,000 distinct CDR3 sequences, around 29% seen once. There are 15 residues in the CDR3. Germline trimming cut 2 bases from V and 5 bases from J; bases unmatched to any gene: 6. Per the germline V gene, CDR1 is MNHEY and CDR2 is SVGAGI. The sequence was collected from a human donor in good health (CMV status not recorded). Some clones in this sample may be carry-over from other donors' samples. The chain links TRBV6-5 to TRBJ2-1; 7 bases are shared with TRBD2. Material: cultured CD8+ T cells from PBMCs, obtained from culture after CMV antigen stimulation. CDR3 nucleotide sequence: TGTGCCAGCAGTTACGGGGGGGGGGTGAACAATGAGCAGTTCTTC. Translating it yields CASSYGGGVNNEQFF.